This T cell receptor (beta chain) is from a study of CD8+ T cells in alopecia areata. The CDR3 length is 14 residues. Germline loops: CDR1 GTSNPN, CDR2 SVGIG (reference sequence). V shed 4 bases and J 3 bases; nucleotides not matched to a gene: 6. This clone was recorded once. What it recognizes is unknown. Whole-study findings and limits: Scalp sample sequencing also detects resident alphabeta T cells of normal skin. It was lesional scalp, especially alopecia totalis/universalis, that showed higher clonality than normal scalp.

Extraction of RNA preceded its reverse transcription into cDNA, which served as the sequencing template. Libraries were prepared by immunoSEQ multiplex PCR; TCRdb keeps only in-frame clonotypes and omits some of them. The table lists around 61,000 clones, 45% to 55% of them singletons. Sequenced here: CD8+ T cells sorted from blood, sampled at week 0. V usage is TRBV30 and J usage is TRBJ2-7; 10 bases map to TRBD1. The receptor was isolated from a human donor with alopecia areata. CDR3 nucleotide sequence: TGTGCCTGGAAAACCGGGACAGGGGACTACGAGCAGTACTTC. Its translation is CAWKTGTGDYEQYF.